A selection of T cell receptor beta chains follows, all from one sample in a study of naive and memory T cell subsets. A single record per CDR3 protein comes from TCRdb applying MiXCR to the UMI-ligation and nested PCR reads. The sample gives around 35,000 distinct CDR3 sequences, 13% of which show up once; roughly a fifth is in the top ten. Material for sequencing was effector memory CD4+ T cells from blood. The receptors here all came from a human donor in good health. Each CDR3 is given with its conserved first and last residue. D genes are given only for firm matches. Some rows mark clone size as missing; the rest say once, few, many or name a class of expanded clone.

>TRBD2|TRBJ2-1|TRBV6-5|many
TGTGCCAGCAGCCGGACTAGCGGGGTCCTGAATGAGCAGTTCTTC
CASSRTSGVLNEQFF
>.|TRBJ2-4|TRBV15|few
TGTGCCACCAGCAGGGCGACCGCCGGCATTCAGTACTTC
CATSRATAGIQYF
>TRBD1|TRBJ2-7|TRBV5-4|few
TGTGCCAGCAGCTACGGGACAGGGACCTACGAGCAGTACTTC
CASSYGTGTYEQYF
>.|TRBJ2-7|TRBV20-1|many
TGCAGTGCTAGAACCGATTGGTCCTCCTACGAGCAGTACTTC
CSARTDWSSYEQYF
>.|TRBJ2-5|TRBV11-2|many
TGTGCCAGCAGCCGATCCGGGACTGAAGAGACCCAGTACTTC
CASSRSGTEETQYF
>.|TRBJ2-7|TRBV6-6|.
TGTGCCAGCAGTTACCTAATCTCCTACGAGCAGTACTTC
CASSYLISYEQYF
>.|TRBJ2-7|TRBV14|medium-sized
TGTGCCAGCAGCCAACCTCTTGGGGCATCCAGTAGGGTGCAGTACTTC
CASSQPLGASSRVQYF
>.|TRBJ1-2|TRBV27|few
TGTGCCAGCAGTTTGACACACCGATTCGGCTACACCTTC
CASSLTHRFGYTF
>TRBD2|TRBJ2-1|TRBV2|medium-sized
TGTGCCAGCAGAGAGACAGGGACTAGCGGGAGGTTAGTCTTC
CASRETGTSGRLVF
>TRBD2|TRBJ2-1|TRBV5-1|few
TGCGCCAGCAGCTTGCGTCCGCGGGAGGTGTCCTACAATGAGCAGTTCTTC
CASSLRPREVSYNEQFF
>TRBD1|TRBJ2-1|TRBV7-8|few
TGTGCCAGCAGCTTAGTGCCCGGGACAGGGATTAACAATGAGCAGTTCTTC
CASSLVPGTGINNEQFF
>.|TRBJ2-7|TRBV4-2|.
TGTGCCAGCAGCCAAGCCCAGACCCGGGAGTACGAGCAGTACTTC
CASSQAQTREYEQYF
>.|TRBJ2-3|TRBV4-2|few
TGTGCCAGCAGCCAAGGAAAAAATTCAGATACGCAGTATTTT
CASSQGKNSDTQYF
>.|TRBJ2-7|TRBV5-1|.
TGCGCCAGCAGCTTGGCGGCCGAGCTCCCCTACGAGCAGTACTTC
CASSLAAELPYEQYF
>.|TRBJ2-5|TRBV3-1|.
TGTGCCAGCAATTTCCGGGGCGCACAAGAGACCCAGTACTTC
CASNFRGAQETQYF
>TRBD2|TRBJ2-7|TRBV7-8|few
TGTGCCAGCAGTTTACGTGGGGGGGGGTCCTACGAGCAGTACTTC
CASSLRGGGSYEQYF
>TRBD1|TRBJ1-5|TRBV28|.
TGTGCCAGCAGCTCTACAGGGGGCGGAAGCAATCAGCCCCAGCATTTT
CASSSTGGGSNQPQHF
>.|TRBJ2-2|TRBV6-5|few
TGTGCCAGCAGGGAAAATATAGGCGGGGAGCTGTTTTTT
CASRENIGGELFF